The clone carrying this T cell receptor (beta chain) is medium-sized within its sample. This sample was included in a study of blood T cell repertoires in COVID-19. Study context: The origin of the acute and convalescent COVID-19 samples was the United States, Italy and Spain.

Study processing details: By means of reference gene primer amplification, nucleated cell counts were estimated. Using immunoSEQ multiplex PCR, the repertoire was profiled, and TCRdb retains in-frame clones only, with some absent. V and J calls plus clone size are reproduced from that table; the DNA served to infer D and trimming. The sample comprises tens of thousands of clones, about 86% of which are singletons, and approximately 6.1% rests with the top ten. V was shortened by 3 bases and J by 8 bases, with 17 bases between the two germline ends. The germline gives CDR1 SGDLS, CDR2 YYNGEE. The CDR3 sequence is 14 residues long.

This receptor was identified in a woman of 80 years or more with acute or convalescent COVID-19. The rearrangement uses TRBV9 and TRBJ1-2; maybe TRBD1 (6 bases). Sequences were obtained from peripheral blood. The CDR3 bases are TGTGCCAGCAGCGACCTAGGGGGACGGTACGGCTACACCTTC. Protein: CASSDLGGRYGYTF.